This T cell receptor (beta chain) was identified in a study of CD4 and CD8 cells across lung adenocarcinoma regions. TCRdb used MiXCR to reprocess the PCR reads, holding one entry per CDR3 protein. This sample yields approximately 18,000 distinct CDR3 sequences, of which roughly half are seen a single time; roughly 50% belongs to the top ten. V lost 0 bases and J lost 1, with 6 bases in between. The length of the CDR3 is 14 residues. The germline V gene encodes CDR1 MNHEY and CDR2 SVGAGI. The sequenced material came from CD8+ T cells from the center of a lung tumor. This receptor was taken from a female donor with lung adenocarcinoma. The CD4 and CD8 labels of this study may be unreliable. The rearrangement links TRBV6-5 to TRBJ2-5; D is perhaps TRBD1 (6 bases). Here the CDR3 DNA reads TGTGCCAGCAGTTACTCGGGGGCCCAAGAGACCCAGTACTTC. Translation: CASSYSGAQETQYF.